Shown below are 13 T cell receptor beta chains from a single sample sequenced in a study of cytomegalovirus exposure and HLA in healthy donors. PCR involved 60 Vbeta and 13 Jbeta primers. Sequencing used immunoSEQ multiplex PCR; TCRdb keeps in-frame clones, though not all of them. The sample includes about 37,000 clones, roughly 81% seen only once; the top ten take about 10%. Sequences were obtained from PBMCs. The receptor set was obtained from a middle-aged woman in good health and CMV-seronegative.

V usage is TRBV14 and J usage is TRBJ1-1, with 9 positions matching TRBD1. V shed 4 bases, J shed 10 bases, and the junction held 10 bases outside the gene matches. The CDR3 length is 14 residues. CDR1 SGHDN and CDR2 FVKESK come from the germline V gene. The CDR3 DNA follows: TGTGCCAGCAGCCTTTCAGGACAGGGGATCGGAGCTTTCTTT. Translation: CASSLSGQGIGAFF.

The CDR3 nucleotides read TGTGCCAGCAGCTCTAGCGGGGGGGGACTAGCCAAAAACATTCAGTACTTC. It specifies CASSSSGGGLAKNIQYF. The chain is built from TRBV9 and TRBJ2-4, with TRBD2 matching 12 bases. The CDR3 sequence is 17 residues long. The V gene's germline CDR1 is SGDLS and CDR2 YYNGEE. Trimming removed 4 bases from V and 0 bases from J; junction bases left unmatched: 5.

This clone was counted between two and nine times. The gene calls are TRBV15 and TRBJ2-7, with 8 nucleotides matching TRBD1. Unmatched junction bases numbered 3, after V lost 3 bases and J lost 2 bases. Germline V CDR1 and CDR2: LNHNV, YYDKDF (reference sequence). CDR3 length: 14 amino acids. CDR3 bases: TGTGCCACCAGCAGGGACAGGGCTACCTACGAGCAGTACTTC. It is translated as CATSRDRATYEQYF.

This clone showed up just a few times. The V call is TRBV11-1, the J call TRBJ2-5, with D possibly matching TRBD2 (5 bases). Trimming removed 5 bases at V and 0 bases at J, with 13 bases between. Germline V gene sequence: CDR1 SGHAT, CDR2 FQDESV (reference sequence). This CDR3 is 15 amino acids long. CDR3 in amino acids: CASSPGLLYQETQYF. The CDR3 bases are TGTGCCAGCAGCCCAGGACTGCTGTACCAAGAGACCCAGTACTTC.

The chain carries TRBV4-1 and TRBJ2-5; the D gene is possibly TRBD1 (5 bases). The germline V gene has CDR1 MGHRA and CDR2 YSYEKL. V was pared by 0 bases and J by 4 bases, with 15 bases between. The CDR3 covers 16 residues. The DNA for the CDR3 is TGCGCCAGCAGCCAAGATCGGGCAGGGTCAGGAGAGACCCAGTACTTC. Its translation: CASSQDRAGSGETQYF.

This clone was detected a few times. The rearrangement joins TRBV28 to TRBJ1-3, with D possibly matching TRBD1 (5 bases). The germline V gene has CDR1 MDHEN and CDR2 SYDVKM. The CDR3 contains 15 residues. Trimming removed 4 bases at V and 2 bases at J, with 12 bases between. CDR3 sequence reads: CASSYTGITGNTIYF. CDR3 nucleotides: TGTGCCAGCAGTTATACAGGAATTACTGGAAACACCATATATTTT.

The chain has TRBV6-5 and TRBJ2-3; 7 bases fit TRBD2. V dropped 2 bases and J dropped 1; count of bases not matched to a gene: 3. The CDR3 runs to 15 residues. Germline assignment: CDR1 MNHEY and CDR2 SVGAGI. CDR3 nucleotides: TGTGCCAGCAGTTACAGGGGAGGGGGCACAGATACGCAGTATTTT. Protein product: CASSYRGGGTDTQYF.

This chain uses TRBV7-9 with TRBJ1-1, with D maybe TRBD1 (5 bases). V was clipped by 5 bases and J by 4 bases, with 17 bases between them. The CDR3 totals 15 residues. Germline V gene sequence: CDR1 SEHNR, CDR2 FQNEAQ (reference sequence). The CDR3 loop reads CASSPTDGGGTEAFF. The CDR3 nucleotides are TGTGCCAGCAGCCCAACCGACGGCGGGGGCACTGAAGCTTTCTTT.

The chain couples TRBV19 to TRBJ2-1; 9 nucleotides match TRBD2. Germline V CDR1 and CDR2: LNHDA, SQIVND (reference sequence). The J segment lost 9 bases and the V segment lost 2 bases, leaving 5 bases of the junction unmatched. The CDR3 runs to 14 residues. This CDR3 reads CASSISGGRVEQFF. The CDR3 bases are TGTGCCAGTAGTATAAGCGGGGGGAGGGTTGAGCAGTTCTTC.

The rearrangement joins TRBV13 to TRBJ2-2; tentative D call: TRBD2 (6 bases). The CDR3 is 18 residues long. V gave up 0 bases and J gave up 0 bases, with 14 bases separating them. Germline assignment: CDR1 PRHDT and CDR2 FYEKMQ (reference sequence). CDR3 DNA sequence: TGTGCCAGCAGCTTAGGTATGGTGGAGGGATCGAACACCGGGGAGCTGTTTTTT. It encodes CASSLGMVEGSNTGELFF.

This sequence joins TRBV5-1 and TRBJ1-2, with TRBD1 matching 8 bases. This CDR3 comprises 14 residues. Germline V gene data show CDR1 as SGHRS and CDR2 as YFSETQ. V lost 4 bases and J lost 5; bases outside the gene matches: 7. CDR3 sequence: CASSQGTGAYGYTF. For the CDR3, the DNA is TGCGCCAGCAGCCAAGGGACAGGAGCGTATGGCTACACCTTC.

The chain recombines TRBV15 with TRBJ1-6, with 7 bases fitting TRBD1. V trimming: 1 base; J trimming: 9 bases; junction bases outside the gene matches: 6. The germline V gene has CDR1 LNHNV and CDR2 YYDKDF (reference sequence). CDR3 length equals 15 residues. The CDR3 region has the DNA TGTGCCACCAGCAGAGTTCTCCAGGGGGGTTCACCCCTCCACTTT. This codes for CATSRVLQGGSPLHF. The full variable domain, rest sourced from reference TRBV15 and TRBJ1-6, is DAMVIQNPRYQVTQFGKPVTLSCSQTLNHNVMYWYQQKSSQAPKLLFHYYDKDFNNEADTPDNFQSRRPNTSFCFLDIRSPGLGDTAMYLCATSRVLQGGSPLHFGNGTRLTVT.

The chain is built from TRBV28 and TRBJ1-2; D is uncertain. The CDR3 contains 15 residues. Germline loops: CDR1 MDHEN, CDR2 SYDVKM. V was pared by 7 bases and J by 3 bases, with 18 bases between. DNA for the CDR3: TGTGCCAGCACCCCGGTCCCGCTCGTCGACTATGGCTACACCTTC. It translates to CASTPVPLVDYGYTF.